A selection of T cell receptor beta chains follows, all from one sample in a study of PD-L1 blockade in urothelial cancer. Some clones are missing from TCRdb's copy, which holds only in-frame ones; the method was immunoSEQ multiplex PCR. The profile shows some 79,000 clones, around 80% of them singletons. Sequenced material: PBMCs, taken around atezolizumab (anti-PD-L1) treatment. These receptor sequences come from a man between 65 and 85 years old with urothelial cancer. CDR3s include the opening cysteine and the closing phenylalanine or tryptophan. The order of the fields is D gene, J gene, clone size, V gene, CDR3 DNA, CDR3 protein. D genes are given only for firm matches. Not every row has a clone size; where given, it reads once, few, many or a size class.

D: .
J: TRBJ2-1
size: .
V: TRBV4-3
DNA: TGCGCCAGCAGCCAAGATGGGCGGGGTTGGAACAATGAGCAGTTCTTC
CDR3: CASSQDGRGWNNEQFF

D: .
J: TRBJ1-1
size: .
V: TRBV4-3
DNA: TGCGCCAGCAGCCAAGCGGACAAGTGGGGCACTGAAGCTTTCTTT
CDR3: CASSQADKWGTEAFF

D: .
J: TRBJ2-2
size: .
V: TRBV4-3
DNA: TGCGCCAGCAGCCAAGACAGGGGTGACACCGGGGAGCTGTTTTTT
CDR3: CASSQDRGDTGELFF

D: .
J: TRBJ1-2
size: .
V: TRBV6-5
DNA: TGTGCCGCAGGGAGGGGGGGCAGGTCCTATGGCTACACCTTC
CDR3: CAAGRGGRSYGYTF

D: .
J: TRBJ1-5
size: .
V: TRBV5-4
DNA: TGTGCCAGCAACTTGGAGAGAGATCAGCCCCAGCATTTT
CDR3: CASNLERDQPQHF

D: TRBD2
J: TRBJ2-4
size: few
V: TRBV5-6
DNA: TGTGCCAGCAGCTTGGCCGGTCTAGCGGCAGCCAAAAACATTCAGTACTTC
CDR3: CASSLAGLAAAKNIQYF

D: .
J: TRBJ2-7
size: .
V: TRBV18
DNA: TGTGCCAGCTCACCACCGGCGGGATACGAGCAGTACTTC
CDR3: CASSPPAGYEQYF

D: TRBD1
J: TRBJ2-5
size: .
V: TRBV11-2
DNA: TGTGCCAGCAGCTCGATGGGACAGGGCTGGGAGACCCAGTACTTC
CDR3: CASSSMGQGWETQYF

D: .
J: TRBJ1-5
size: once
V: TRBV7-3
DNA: TGTGCCAGCAGCTTAGTACCGGGGCCCCAGCATTTT
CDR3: CASSLVPGPQHF

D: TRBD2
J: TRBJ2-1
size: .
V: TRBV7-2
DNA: TGTGCCAGCAGCTTTGAGCGGGACTACAATGAGCAGTTCTTC
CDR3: CASSFERDYNEQFF

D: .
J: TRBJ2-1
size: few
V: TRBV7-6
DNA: TGTGCCAGCAGCCGCGACACACCCTACAATGAGCAGTTCTTC
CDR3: CASSRDTPYNEQFF

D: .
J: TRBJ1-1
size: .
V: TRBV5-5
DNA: TGTGCCAGCAGCACGTGGGAGAAGAACACTGAAGCTTTCTTT
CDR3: CASSTWEKNTEAFF

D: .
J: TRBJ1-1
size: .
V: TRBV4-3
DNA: TGCGCCAGCAGCCAAAAAAGGGGAAATATGAACACTGAAGCTTTCTTT
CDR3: CASSQKRGNMNTEAFF

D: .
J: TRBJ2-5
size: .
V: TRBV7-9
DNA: TGTGCCAGCAGCTCCTCCGGGGAGACCCAGTACTTC
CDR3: CASSSSGETQYF

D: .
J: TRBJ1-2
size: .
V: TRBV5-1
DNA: TGCGCCAGCAGCAAGACAGGAGACTATGGCTACACCTTC
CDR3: CASSKTGDYGYTF

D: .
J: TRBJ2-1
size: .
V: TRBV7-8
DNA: TGTGCCAGCAGCCCTCAGGGGACCAGCTCCTACAATGAGCAGTTCTTC
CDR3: CASSPQGTSSYNEQFF

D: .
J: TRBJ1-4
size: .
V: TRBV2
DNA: TGTGCCAGCAGTTTACCAGCGGCTAATGAAAAACTGTTTTTT
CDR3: CASSLPAANEKLFF

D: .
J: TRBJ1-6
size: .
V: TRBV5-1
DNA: TGCGCCAGCAGCTTGGACCACAGCATAAATTCACCCCTCCACTTT
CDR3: CASSLDHSINSPLHF

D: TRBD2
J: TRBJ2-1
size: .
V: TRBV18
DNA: TGTGCCAGCTCACCACCGATGCTAGCGGTTGACAATGAGCAGTTCTTC
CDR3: CASSPPMLAVDNEQFF

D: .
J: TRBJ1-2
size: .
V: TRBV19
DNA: TGTGCCAGTAGTATAGAGACTGCCTTGCACGGGGATGGCTACACCTTC
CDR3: CASSIETALHGDGYTF

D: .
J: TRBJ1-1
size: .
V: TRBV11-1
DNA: TGTGCCAGCAGCTTGCGGGGTGCAAGTGAAGCTTTCTTT
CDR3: CASSLRGASEAFF

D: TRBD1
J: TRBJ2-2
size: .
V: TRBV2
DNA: TGTGCCAGCAGTGAAGGACAGGGGAGAACCGGGGAGCTGTTTTTT
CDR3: CASSEGQGRTGELFF

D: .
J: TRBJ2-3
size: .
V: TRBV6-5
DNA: TGTGCCAGCAGTGCCCCCGGATTAGCAACAGATACGCAGTATTTT
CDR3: CASSAPGLATDTQYF

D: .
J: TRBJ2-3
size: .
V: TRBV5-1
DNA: TGCGCCAGCAGCTTGGGTCAGGGGTCAGATACGCAGTATTTT
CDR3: CASSLGQGSDTQYF

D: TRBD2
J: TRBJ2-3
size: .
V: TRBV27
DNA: TGTGCCAGCAGTTTAGGGACTAGCACTAGCACAGATACGCAGTATTTT
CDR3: CASSLGTSTSTDTQYF

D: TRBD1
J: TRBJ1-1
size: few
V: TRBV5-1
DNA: TGCGCCAGCGGGGACAGTGGCGGCACTGAAGCTTTCTTT
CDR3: CASGDSGGTEAFF

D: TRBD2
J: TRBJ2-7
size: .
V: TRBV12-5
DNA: TGTGCTAGTGGTTTGGGGAGATGGCGGGAGACCCCCAGACGAGGGCAGTACTTC
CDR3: CASGLGRWRETPRRGQYF

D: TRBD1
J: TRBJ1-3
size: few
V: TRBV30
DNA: TGTGCCTGGAGAGGGACAGGGGACTTCTCTGGAAACACCATATATTTT
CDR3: CAWRGTGDFSGNTIYF

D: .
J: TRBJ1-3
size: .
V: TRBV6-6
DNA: TGTGCCAGCAGTACGGGACTCAAGAGCTCTGGAAACACCATATATTTT
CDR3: CASSTGLKSSGNTIYF

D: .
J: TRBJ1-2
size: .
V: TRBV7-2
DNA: TGTGCCAGCAGCTTGGGAGGGGCGCGAATCAACTATGGCTACACCTTC
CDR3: CASSLGGARINYGYTF

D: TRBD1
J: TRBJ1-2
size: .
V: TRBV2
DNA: TGTGCCAGCAACTCCCCGGGACAGGACTATGGCTACACCTTC
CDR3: CASNSPGQDYGYTF

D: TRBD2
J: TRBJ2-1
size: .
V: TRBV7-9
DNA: TGTGCCAGCAGCCGACCCACTAGCGGGAGCCCCAATGAGCAGTTCTTC
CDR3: CASSRPTSGSPNEQFF

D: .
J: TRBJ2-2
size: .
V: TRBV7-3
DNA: TGTGCCAGCAGCTTGGTCACCGGGAAGTCCGGGGAGCTGTTTTTT
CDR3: CASSLVTGKSGELFF

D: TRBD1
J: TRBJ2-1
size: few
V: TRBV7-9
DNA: TGTGCCAGCAGCTCAGGGGGTACTGAGCAGTTCTTC
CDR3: CASSSGGTEQFF

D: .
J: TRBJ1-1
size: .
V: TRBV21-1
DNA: TGTGCCAGCAGCAAAGTTCACGGGGGGATGAACACTGAAGCTTTCTTT
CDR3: CASSKVHGGMNTEAFF

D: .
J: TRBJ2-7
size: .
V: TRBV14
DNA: TGTGCCAGCAGCCCCATATCCGGGATCAAGGCCTACGAGCAGTACTTC
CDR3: CASSPISGIKAYEQYF

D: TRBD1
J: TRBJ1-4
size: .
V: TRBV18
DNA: TGTGCCAGCTCACAGGAGACAGGGGTTGATGAAAAACTGTTTTTT
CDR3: CASSQETGVDEKLFF

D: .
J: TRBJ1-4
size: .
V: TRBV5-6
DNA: TGTGCCAGCAGCTTGGCTCGGGGATTCGCAACTAATGAAAAACTGTTTTTT
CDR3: CASSLARGFATNEKLFF

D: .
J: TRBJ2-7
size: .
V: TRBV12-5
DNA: TGTGCTAGTGGTATCCGGGACACCTTCTACAGACCCTACGAGCAGTACTTC
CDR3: CASGIRDTFYRPYEQYF

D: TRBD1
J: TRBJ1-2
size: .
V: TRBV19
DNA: TGTGCCAGTAGGGGACAGGGTGGGAGGCATGGCTACACCTTC
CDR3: CASRGQGGRHGYTF

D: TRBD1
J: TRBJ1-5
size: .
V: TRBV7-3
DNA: TGTGCCAGCAGCTTCGACAGGGGGCGCTATCAGCCCCAGCATTTT
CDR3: CASSFDRGRYQPQHF

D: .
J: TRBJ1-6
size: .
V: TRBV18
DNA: TGTGCCAGCTCACCAGAGGGAGAGAATTCACCCCTCCACTTT
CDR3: CASSPEGENSPLHF

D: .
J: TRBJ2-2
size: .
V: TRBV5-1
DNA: TGCGCCAGCAGCGCATCTAGTCCAGACACCGGGGAGCTGTTTTTT
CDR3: CASSASSPDTGELFF

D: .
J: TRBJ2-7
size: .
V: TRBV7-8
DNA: TGTGCCAGCAGCTCCGGGCGGGGAGCCTACGAGCAGTACTTC
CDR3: CASSSGRGAYEQYF

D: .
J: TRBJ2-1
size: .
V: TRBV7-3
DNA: TGTGCCAGCAGCCTCGAGGGAGGGGAAGGGGGCAATGAGCAGTTCTTC
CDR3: CASSLEGGEGGNEQFF

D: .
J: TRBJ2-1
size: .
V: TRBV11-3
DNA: TGTGCCAGCAGCCCAGTGGAGGACAATGAGCAGTTCTTC
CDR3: CASSPVEDNEQFF

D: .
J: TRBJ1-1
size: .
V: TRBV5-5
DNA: TGTGCCAGCAGCTTGACAGGTCCGGGGAACACTGAAGCTTTCTTT
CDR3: CASSLTGPGNTEAFF

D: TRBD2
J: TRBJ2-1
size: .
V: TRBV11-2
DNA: TGTGCCAGCAGCTCAGTACTAGCGGGCGGAGGTCTCTACAATGAGCAGTTCTTC
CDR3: CASSSVLAGGGLYNEQFF

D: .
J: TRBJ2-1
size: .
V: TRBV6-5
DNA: TGTGCCACCTGTGTTCCGGGGAGCAATGAGCAGTTCTTC
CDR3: CATCVPGSNEQFF

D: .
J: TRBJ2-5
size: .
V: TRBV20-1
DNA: TGCAGTGCTTCCTCTCTAGAGACCCAGTACTTC
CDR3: CSASSLETQYF

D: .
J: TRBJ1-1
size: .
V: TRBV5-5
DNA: TGTGCCAGCAGCTTGCAGGGAATGAACACTGAAGCTTTCTTT
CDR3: CASSLQGMNTEAFF

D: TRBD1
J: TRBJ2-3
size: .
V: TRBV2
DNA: TGTGCCAGCAAGAGGACAGGGGGCCGCACAGATACGCAGTATTTT
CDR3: CASKRTGGRTDTQYF

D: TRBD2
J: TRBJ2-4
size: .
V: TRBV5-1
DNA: TGCGCCAGCAGTCAGGACGGGACTAGCGGGAGCCTTCAGTACTTC
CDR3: CASSQDGTSGSLQYF

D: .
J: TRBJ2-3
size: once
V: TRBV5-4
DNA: TGTGCCAGCAGCGTTGGTGGGGACACAAGCACAGATACGCAGTATTTT
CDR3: CASSVGGDTSTDTQYF